Sequencing of this TCR beta chain was carried out in a study of liver allograft versus peripheral blood T cells. Study context: Recipients' peripheral blood supplied the T cell receptor repertoires against which those in transplanted livers were compared.

On this clonotype itself: The antigen is unknown.

TCRdb redid the calling of the reads with MiXCR, one entry per CDR3 protein. The repertoire has 5,000 to 6,500 distinct CDR3 sequences, more than 15% of them found once; the top ten carry almost 50%. General study points: Reports indicated that T cell receptor repertoires inside liver allografts differed from those in peripheral blood.

V was cut by 2 bases and J by 2 bases, with 7 bases left in between. The CDR3 runs to 13 residues. Germline CDR1 DFQATT, CDR2 SNEGSKA (reference sequence). This receptor was taken from a human patient who had a liver transplant. Some T cells could come from the graft donor. The chain recombines TRBV20-1 with TRBJ1-3; D is uncertain. CDR3 coding DNA: TGCAGTGCTAGAATCAGAACTGGAAACACCATATATTTT. Translated: CSARIRTGNTIYF.